The 24 T cell receptor beta chains reported below all come from one sample, sequenced in a study of PD-1 blockade in classical Hodgkin lymphoma. Sequencing used immunoSEQ multiplex PCR; TCRdb keeps in-frame clones, though not all of them. Here the sample spans approximately 89,000 clones, 75% to 85% being singletons. Time point given: cycle 4 day 1 (C4D1), after 5 to 7 weeks of nivolumab. Relapse was seen in all patients after autologous stem cell transplantation, and brentuximab vedotin exposure was variable. Sequenced here: peripheral blood mononuclear cells (PBMCs), sampled before the fourth cycle of nivolumab. These receptor sequences come from a human donor with classical Hodgkin lymphoma.

The chain recombines TRBV10-3 with TRBJ2-2, with D maybe TRBD1 (5 bases). This CDR3 is 16 amino acids long. V lost 7 bases and J 2 bases, leaving 17 bases between the germline ends. Germline loops: CDR1 ENHRY, CDR2 SYGVKD. For the CDR3, the DNA is TGTGCCATCACATCAGGGCCCTCGGCTAACACCGGGGAGCTGTTTTTT. Protein: CAITSGPSANTGELFF.

V and J are TRBV18 and TRBJ1-4; 8 bases map to TRBD1. Trimming took 0 bases from V and 8 from J; bases not matched to a gene: 8. CDR3 length: 16 amino acids. Germline assignment: CDR1 KGHSH and CDR2 LQKENI. The CDR3 spells CASSPPPGQGQEKLFF. The CDR3 DNA reads as TGTGCCAGCTCACCACCCCCCGGACAGGGTCAAGAAAAACTGTTTTTT.

This chain connects TRBV7-9 to TRBJ1-1, with 7 bases aligning to TRBD1. J gave up 4 bases and V 6 bases, and 8 bases lay outside the gene matches. This CDR3 has 14 amino acids. CDR1 is SEHNR, CDR2 FQNEAQ, per germline (reference sequence). The CDR3 DNA reads TGTGCCAGCAGTGTTGACAGGGAGGGCACTGAAGCTTTCTTT. Amino acids: CASSVDREGTEAFF.

V and J are TRBV10-3 and TRBJ2-7; 11 positions agree with TRBD1. Germline V CDR1 and CDR2: ENHRY, SYGVKD. Trimming removed 5 bases from V and 4 bases from J; junction bases left unmatched: 7. The CDR3 extends over 15 amino acids. CDR3 region: CAISNRDRGEYEQYF. CDR3 in DNA: TGTGCCATCAGTAACCGGGACAGGGGGGAATACGAGCAGTACTTC.

The DNA of the CDR3 is TGTGCCAGCAGCTTAGGACTAGCGGACGCCTACGAGCAGTACTTC. Its translation: CASSLGLADAYEQYF. The gene calls are TRBV7-2 and TRBJ2-7; 9 nucleotides line up with TRBD2. This CDR3 spans 15 amino acids. Germline CDR1 SGHTA, CDR2 FQGNSA. V lost 1 base and J lost 2; bases outside the gene matches: 3.

The V and J genes are TRBV5-1 and TRBJ1-3; TRBD1 agrees at 8 bases. This CDR3 is 15 amino acids long. Per germline, CDR1 SGHRS and CDR2 YFSETQ. With 0 bases clipped from V and 2 bases from J, the junction kept 1 base outside the gene matches. The CDR3 reads CASSLGRGPGNTIYF. CDR3 nucleotide sequence: TGCGCCAGCAGCTTGGGCAGGGGGCCTGGAAACACCATATATTTT.

This clone has just one count. The chain is built from TRBV30 and TRBJ2-7; TRBD1 aligns across 9 bases. The germline CDR1 and CDR2 sequences are GTSNPN and SVGIG (reference sequence). The CDR3 length is 14 residues. The trim removed 4 bases at V and 5 bases at J, leaving 9 bases unmatched. The CDR3: CAWIRDRANHEQYF. The CDR3 coding sequence is TGTGCCTGGATCAGGGACAGGGCAAACCACGAGCAGTACTTC.

This rearrangement joins TRBV19 to TRBJ1-3; tentative D call: TRBD1 (5 bases). The CDR3 is 14 residues long. CDR1 is LNHDA and CDR2 is SQIVND in the germline V gene (reference sequence). Trimming took off 5 bases at V and 0 bases at J, with 8 bases between the two ends. The CDR3 bases are TGTGCCAGTAGTGCCGGGGGCTCTGGAAACACCATATATTTT. This codes for CASSAGGSGNTIYF.

The chain has TRBV5-1 and TRBJ2-7, with 10 bases fitting TRBD2. The trim removed 4 bases at V and 3 bases at J, leaving 10 bases unmatched. The germline CDR1 and CDR2 sequences are SGHRS and YFSETQ. The CDR3 sequence is 16 residues long. The DNA of the CDR3 is TGCGCCAGCAGCCCCAGGACTAGCGGAGATCACTACGAGCAGTACTTC. Encoded protein: CASSPRTSGDHYEQYF.

The J gene is TRBJ2-7, the V gene TRBV5-6, with TRBD2 matching 8 bases. This CDR3 has 13 amino acids. The trim removed 4 bases at V and 6 bases at J, leaving 6 bases unmatched. The germline V gene encodes CDR1 SGHDT and CDR2 YYEEEE. The CDR3 DNA reads TGTGCCAGCAGCATAAGACTAGCGACCGAGCAGTACTTC. As protein: CASSIRLATEQYF.

The V and J genes are TRBV16 and TRBJ1-1; a weak D match, TRBD1 (5 bases). Germline V lookup: CDR1 KGHSY, CDR2 FQNENV. Deletions cut 1 base from V and 1 base from J, with 7 bases between. CDR3 length equals 14 residues. The CDR3 DNA reads TGTGCCAGCAGCCAATTCAGGGAGAACACTGAAGCTTTCTTT. Translating gives CASSQFRENTEAFF.

The chain links TRBV6-4 to TRBJ2-5, with no clear D. This CDR3 contains 11 residues. CDR1 and CDR2 (germline): MRHNA, SNTAGT. Trimming stripped 6 bases from V and 5 bases from J, with 7 bases between. CDR3 sequence: CASSPWETQYF. DNA for the CDR3: TGTGCCAGCAGCCCCTGGGAGACCCAGTACTTC.

The chain carries TRBV7-2 and TRBJ1-1, with D unresolved. Trimming took off 6 bases at V and 2 bases at J, with 13 bases between the two ends. The CDR3 is 14 residues long. The germline V gene has CDR1 SGHTA and CDR2 FQGNSA. Here the CDR3 DNA reads TGTGCCAGCAGTTCCCGGATGTCTAACACTGAAGCTTTCTTT. Protein sequence: CASSSRMSNTEAFF.

This clone was recorded only once. The J gene is TRBJ1-5, the V gene TRBV28, with a tentative D call TRBD1 (6 bases). The CDR3 totals 13 residues. V was pared by 5 bases and J by 7 bases, with 12 bases between. Germline-derived CDR1 and CDR2 are MDHEN and SYDVKM. CDR3 nucleotide sequence: TGTGCCAGCAGTCAGGGGTTGGGACAGCCCCAGCATTTT. Translating it yields CASSQGLGQPQHF.

CDR3: CASSPTRRSYNEQFF. CDR3 DNA sequence: TGTGCCAGCAGCCCAACGCGACGGTCCTACAATGAGCAGTTCTTC. The chain recombines TRBV27 with TRBJ2-1; D is unclear. The CDR3 spans 15 residues. Germline CDR1 MNHEY, CDR2 SMNVEV (reference sequence). V lost 6 bases and J 1 base, leaving 13 bases between the germline ends.

This rearrangement joins TRBV5-5 to TRBJ2-2; D is undetermined. The V end lost 6 bases, the J end lost 0 bases, and 15 bases lay between the germline ends. Per the germline V gene, CDR1 is SGHKS and CDR2 is YYEKEE (reference sequence). The CDR3 extends over 16 amino acids. Here the CDR3 reads CASIPSVPANTGELFF. The CDR3 nucleotides read TGTGCCAGCATCCCGTCGGTCCCTGCGAACACCGGGGAGCTGTTTTTT. The full variable domain, in which reference TRBV5-5 and TRBJ2-2 provide the parts outside the CDR3, is DAGVTQSPTHLIKTRGQQVTLRCSPISGHKSVSWYQQVLGQGPQFIFQYYEKEERGRGNFPDRFSARQFPNYSSELNVNALLLGDSALYLCASIPSVPANTGELFFGEGSRLTVL.

The CDR3 coding sequence is TGTGCCAGCAGCGTCGATCCGGATCAAAAACTGTTTTTT. As protein: CASSVDPDQKLFF. The chain recombines TRBV9 with TRBJ1-4; D gene unclear. CDR3 size: 13 residues. V lost 2 bases, J lost 9 bases, and 11 bases lay in between. Germline V CDR1 and CDR2: SGDLS, YYNGEE. The whole variable domain, filled in from reference TRBV9 and TRBJ1-4, reads DSGVTQTPKHLITATGQRVTLRCSPRSGDLSVYWYQQSLDQGLQFLIQYYNGEERAKGNILERFSAQQFPDLHSELNLSSLELGDSALYFCASSVDPDQKLFFGSGTQLSVL.

This chain connects TRBV11-2 to TRBJ1-1; TRBD1 is a possible D gene (5 bases). The V end lost 3 bases, the J end lost 1 base, and 9 bases lay between the germline ends. Germline loops: CDR1 SGHAT, CDR2 FQNNGV. The CDR3 loop spans 14 amino acids. DNA for the CDR3: TGTGCCAGCAGCTTCGGGACGGGGAACACTGAAGCTTTCTTT. Translation gives CASSFGTGNTEAFF.

This sequence joins TRBV28 and TRBJ2-5, with 10 positions matching TRBD2. The CDR3 extends over 16 amino acids. After removal of 3 bases from V and 1 base from J, the junction contained 5 bases not matched to a gene. Germline V gives CDR1 MDHEN, CDR2 SYDVKM. The CDR3 spells CASSLGTSGVQETQYF. In DNA form, the CDR3 reads TGTGCCAGCAGTTTGGGAACTAGCGGGGTCCAAGAGACCCAGTACTTC.

J is TRBJ1-1 and V is TRBV18; D might be TRBD1 (6 bases). There are 12 residues in the CDR3. Germline assignment: CDR1 KGHSH and CDR2 LQKENI. The ends were cut back, 6 bases at V and 7 bases at J, with 12 bases in the middle. The DNA of the CDR3 is TGTGCCAGCTCCCTCAAGGGGGATGAAGCTTTCTTT. Its translation is CASSLKGDEAFF.

The chain uses TRBV18 and TRBJ2-7, with 11 bases matching TRBD2. J lost 6 bases, V lost 4 bases, and 20 bases had no gene match. CDR1 and CDR2 (germline): KGHSH, LQKENI. The CDR3 has 19 residues. In nucleotides, the CDR3 is TGTGCCAGCTCACTAATACCGGCGGTAGCGGGAGGGGGTTACGGCGAGCAGTACTTC. This codes for CASSLIPAVAGGGYGEQYF.

The chain has TRBV30 and TRBJ2-5, with 12 bases identical to TRBD1. The CDR3 covers 15 residues. Per germline, CDR1 GTSNPN and CDR2 SVGIG (reference sequence). With 5 bases clipped from V and 5 bases from J, the junction kept 9 bases outside the gene matches. DNA of the CDR3: TGTGCCTGGGGTACCGGGACAGGGGGCAGGGAGACCCAGTACTTC. Protein: CAWGTGTGGRETQYF.

CDR3 DNA sequence: TGTGCCAGCAGGGGACAGGGATTTCAGCCCCAGCATTTT. This codes for CASRGQGFQPQHF. This chain uses TRBV6-1 with TRBJ1-5; TRBD1 matches at 9 bases. V trimming: 6 bases; J trimming: 6 bases; junction bases outside the gene matches: 3. Germline V gives CDR1 MNHNS, CDR2 SASEGT. The CDR3 runs to 13 residues.

The chain uses TRBV6-6 and TRBJ2-5; 8 positions agree with TRBD1. The germline V gene encodes CDR1 MNHNY and CDR2 SVGAGI (reference sequence). The CDR3 runs 12 residues. V dropped 10 bases and J dropped 5; count of bases not matched to a gene: 6. The CDR3, as DNA: TGTGCCACCAGACAGGGGCTGGAGACCCAGTACTTC. The encoded protein is CATRQGLETQYF.